This paragraph reports one TCR beta chain. There is no known antigen for this receptor. No base quality information exists; no much larger clone differs at one position. CD8 naive samples were CD45RO-negative cells positively selected for CCR7, giving a CD45RA+CCR7+ population that excluded TemRA cells. Healthy HIV-negative adults with no recently reported acute infections or vaccinations were included as donors. Every donor was a Caucasian adult living in Nashville, Tennessee, USA. After blood collection by leukapheresis, PBMCs were isolated using Ficoll-Histopaque density gradient centrifugation and then cryopreserved in the vapor phase of liquid nitrogen. Purity and quantity of every magnetically sorted T cell population were checked by analytical flow cytometry. Each sorted fraction had its genomic DNA isolated and then quantified by UV absorbance on a Nanodrop 2000c. The germline V and J ends show losses of 5 bases and 7 bases respectively, and no gene match explains 6 bases of the junction. CDR1 MNHEY and CDR2 SMNVEV are derived from the germline V gene (reference sequence). The CDR3 measures 14 amino acids from cysteine to phenylalanine. Of all the DNA, just the CDR3 is kept, 42 bases in frame from base 1.

These data belong to a study of shared clonotypes between healthy human individuals (dated by TCRdb to about 2020). Concerning the study at large: The cohort included three men and a couple of women between 18 and 49 years of age. For each donor, three plates each were used for CD4 naive and CD4 memory, two plates were used for CD8 naive, and one plate was used for CD8 memory. Blood TCR repertoires of a handful of healthy adults were deeply sequenced to estimate repertoire size and the extent of clonotype sharing between individuals. Different laboratories and diverse techniques were used to prepare libraries and sequence TCR repertoires, to increase sequencing depth and limit assay-specific biases. Each donor's leukapheresis produced roughly between about 0.8 and 8.9 billion PBMCs. The paper as a whole reports these results and caveats: Rarefaction of sorted-subset datasets indicated incomplete sequencing despite the large sequencing depth. Clonotypes shared by all four sorted-subset donors showed higher generation probabilities than non-shared clonotypes. Because the study included a small number of donors, the genetic and exposure-history diversity represented was limited. Estimated clonotype richness was generally larger for naive than for memory subsets. Sampling was limited to blood, and TCR repertoires in tissue likely differ from TCR repertoires in blood. Based on pairwise subsampling, the degree of clonotype sharing among donors was expected to be affected by sequencing depth. Sharing across several donors was observed for 5% to 6.5% of naive CD4, 3% to 3.5% of naive CD8, 2% to 2.5% of memory CD4, and roughly 0.4% of memory CD8 clonotypes.

Using the deep immunoSEQ assay, multiplex PCR amplified TCR CDR3 regions from genomic DNA. Extracted genomic DNA from each cell subset was distributed evenly across all wells of several immunoSEQ 96-well plates, and each plate was treated as a replicate. For sorted subsets, around 200 ng genomic DNA, equal to 30,000 to 35,000 T cell genomes, was loaded into each replicate PCR. The purified libraries were quantified using a Qubit 3.0 fluorometer, sized with a Bioanalyzer 2100, and then quantified again using the KAPA Library Quantification kit. Each immunoSEQ 96-well plate was sequenced on its own single-read 150-cycle Illumina NextSeq 550 flow cell. The study's processing was this. Because the immunoSEQ output held only junctional sequences and lacked quality scores, the filtering could not match the filtering applied to full-length reads. Sequences were annotated with PyIR, a Python wrapper for IgBLAST v1.9, using IMGT germline references to assign V/J genes and CDR3. Reads were removed for weak V/J assignments (E-value above 1e-6), missing CDR3, stop codons, out-of-frame junctions, or ambiguous translated residues. A V3J clonotype was defined by an identical inferred V gene, J gene, and CDR3 amino acid sequence. Percentage overlap between repertoires was calculated by dividing the number of shared unique clonotypes by the size of the smaller repertoire. Three approaches were used to assess repertoire richness: RTK rarefaction, the Chao1 estimator, and Recon v2.1 estimates of unobserved clonotypes. Generation probabilities for all TCRbeta clonotypes obtained by the gDNA method from a handful of donors were computed using OLGA. Drawn from immuneACCESS, this table holds only the in-frame rearrangements with V and J called that TCRdb kept. Clones are partly lost; checked studies trace under half to an unresolved V gene and leave the rest unexplained. Clone size and the V and J calls come from that table; the DNA yielded D and trimming. This sample comprises some 800,000 clones, around 92% of them detected only once. Under 30% of the sample comes from the top ten.

This receptor was taken from a man aged 25 to 45 in good health. The sequenced material came from naive CD8+ T cells sorted from blood. Read against the paper, the sample's cell subset or site label means: CD45RA+CCR7+. The rearranged chain carries TRBV27 and TRBJ2-7; TRBD2 fits 12 bases in the junction. The CDR3 reads CASSLRTSGKEQYF. The DNA sequence follows: TGTGCCAGCAGTCTTAGGACTAGCGGGAAGGAGCAGTACTTC.